Following are 27 T cell receptor beta chains from one sample sequenced in a study of control samples from healthy donors and cancer patients. Produced via immunoSEQ multiplex PCR; TCRdb's table is partial and in-frame only. The sample gives approximately 70,000 clones, roughly 80% of which show up once; around 16% is in the top ten. Sequences were obtained from blood. The receptors stem from a man aged 45-60 years in good health.

This chain uses TRBV5-1 with TRBJ2-7, with TRBD1 matching 7 bases. CDR1 SGHRS and CDR2 YFSETQ come from the germline V gene. This CDR3 has 14 residues. Trimming cost V 4 bases and J 0 bases; bases outside gene matches: 4. DNA of the CDR3: TGCGCCAGCAGCATGACAGGGAGCTCCTACGAGCAGTACTTC. Protein sequence: CASSMTGSSYEQYF.

This clone was seen only a few times. The rearrangement links TRBV7-9 to TRBJ1-6; a possible D gene is TRBD1 (5 bases). CDR1 SEHNR and CDR2 FQNEAQ come from the germline V gene (reference sequence). The V end was cut by 1 base, the J end by 7 bases, with 5 bases between. This CDR3 comprises 13 residues. As DNA, the CDR3 is TGTGCCAGCAGCTTAGGGGGGAATTCACCCCTCCACTTT. Translated, it gives CASSLGGNSPLHF.

The genes are TRBV14 and TRBJ2-2; no definite D call. Trimming stripped 4 bases from V and 6 bases from J, with 9 bases between. CDR1 and CDR2 (germline): SGHDN, FVKESK. The CDR3 sequence is 13 residues long. The CDR3 spells CASSLNFPGELFF. The DNA of the CDR3 is TGTGCCAGCAGCCTAAACTTTCCCGGGGAGCTGTTTTTT.

The chain carries TRBV19 and TRBJ1-1; D remains ambiguous. CDR3 length equals 13 residues. Germline V gene data show CDR1 as LNHDA and CDR2 as SQIVND (reference sequence). Trimming stripped 4 bases from V and 2 bases from J, with 8 bases between. Written as DNA, the CDR3 is TGTGCCAGTAGTAGTCATCAAAACACTGAAGCTTTCTTT. Translating gives CASSSHQNTEAFF.

This chain joins TRBV19 and TRBJ2-2; D not resolved. Trimming shortened V by 2 bases and J by 6 bases, and 4 bases separated the two germline ends. Looked up from germline, CDR1 is LNHDA and CDR2 is SQIVND (reference sequence). CDR3 length: 12 amino acids. The chain's CDR3 is CASSIRAGELFF. DNA for the CDR3: TGTGCCAGTAGTATAAGAGCCGGGGAGCTGTTTTTT.

The genes are TRBV6-6 and TRBJ1-5; D gene uncertain. The CDR3 consists of 15 residues. V was shortened by 0 bases and J by 2 bases, with 8 bases between the two germline ends. Germline-derived CDR1 and CDR2 are MNHNY and SVGAGI (reference sequence). CDR3 bases: TGTGCCAGCAGTTACTCGGTGCAGGGCAATCAGCCCCAGCATTTT. Its protein is CASSYSVQGNQPQHF.

This clone was seen a few times. The V and J genes are TRBV5-1 and TRBJ2-7, with a weak D call TRBD1 (5 bases). The ends were cut back, 4 bases at V and 6 bases at J, with 20 bases in the middle. The germline V gene encodes CDR1 SGHRS and CDR2 YFSETQ. The CDR3 is 15 residues long. The CDR3 coding sequence is TGCGCCAGCAGCCCTGACAGAGTGGCGTCGGGCGAGCAGTACTTC. Amino acid sequence: CASSPDRVASGEQYF.

V gene TRBV29-1 combines with J gene TRBJ2-7; D is uncertain. Trimming cost V 4 bases and J 7 bases, with 14 bases left between them. Per the germline V gene, CDR1 is SQVTM and CDR2 is ANQGSEA. The CDR3 is 12 residues long. CDR3: CSVVPEIGEQYF. CDR3 in DNA: TGCAGCGTTGTGCCGGAAATTGGGGAGCAGTACTTC.

This chain links TRBV9 with TRBJ2-1; possibly TRBD1 or TRBD2 for D (7 bases each). The CDR3 has 17 residues. Trimming took 4 bases from V and 4 from J, leaving 21 bases between them. Germline CDR1 reads SGDLS; CDR2 reads YYNGEE. CDR3 bases: TGTGCCAGCAGCCTCCAGGGGGGGCGGGGTACTTACAATGAGCAGTTCTTC. The encoded protein is CASSLQGGRGTYNEQFF.

The chain links TRBV7-9 to TRBJ1-1, with a possible D match to TRBD1 (5 bases). There are 14 residues in the CDR3. The ends were cut back, 4 bases at V and 4 bases at J, with 13 bases in the middle. Germline V gene sequence: CDR1 SEHNR, CDR2 FQNEAQ (reference sequence). This chain's CDR3 is CASSWRGDGTEAFF. CDR3 coding DNA: TGTGCCAGCAGCTGGAGAGGGGACGGCACTGAAGCTTTCTTT.

This sequence joins TRBV28 and TRBJ2-5; D unresolved. This CDR3 contains 13 residues. The V and J ends lost 8 bases and 2 bases respectively, with 12 bases between them. CDR1 is MDHEN, CDR2 SYDVKM, per germline. CDR3 DNA: TGTGCCAGCTCCCCGGGTGGGCAAGAGACCCAGTACTTC. Its protein is CASSPGGQETQYF.

The chain joins TRBV5-1 to TRBJ1-1, with D perhaps matching TRBD1 (5 bases). V gave up 3 bases and J gave up 2 bases, with 11 bases separating them. This CDR3 is built from 14 residues. The germline gives CDR1 SGHRS, CDR2 YFSETQ. CDR3 sequence: CASSSMTENTEAFF. In nucleotides, the CDR3 is TGCGCCAGCAGCTCCATGACAGAAAACACTGAAGCTTTCTTT.

This clone was counted between two and nine times. The V call is TRBV2, the J call TRBJ2-5; the D call may be TRBD1 or TRBD2 (5 bases each). This CDR3 has 13 residues. In germline, CDR1 is SNHLY, CDR2 FYNNEI. The germline V and J ends were trimmed by 7 bases and 1 base, with 10 bases remaining between them. For the CDR3, the DNA is TGTGCCAGCATGACGGGACCCCAAGAGACCCAGTACTTC. Encoded protein: CASMTGPQETQYF.

The gene calls are TRBV28 and TRBJ1-2, with 7 bases lining up with TRBD1. The CDR3 spans 19 residues. With 4 bases clipped from V and 4 bases from J, the junction kept 21 bases outside the gene matches. Germline V gene sequence: CDR1 MDHEN, CDR2 SYDVKM. CDR3 sequence reads: CASSSPSRDSEGFGYGYTF. The CDR3, as DNA: TGTGCCAGCAGTTCCCCAAGTCGGGACAGTGAGGGGTTTGGCTATGGCTACACCTTC.

This clone occurred a few times. The junction departs from the called germline gene at one end, perhaps through a read error. The chain is built from TRBV5-1 and TRBJ2-2; 8 nucleotides agree with TRBD2. The CDR3 has 18 amino acids. CDR1 SGHRS and CDR2 YFSETQ come from the germline V gene. CDR3 in DNA: TGCGCCAGCAGCCCTGGGGTTTTGGGCGGGAGGAACGCCGGGGAGCTGTTTTTT. Its translation is CASSPGVLGGRNAGELFF. Full variable domain (rest looked up from reference TRBV5-1 and TRBJ2-2): KAGVTQTPRYLIKTRGQQVTLSCSPISGHRSVSWYQQTPGQGLQFLFEYFSETQRNKGNFPGRFSGRQFSNSRSEMNVSTLELGDSALYLCASSPGVLGGRNAGELFFGEGSRLTVL.

The chain recombines TRBV20-1 with TRBJ2-1; tentatively, D is TRBD1 (5 bases). V lost 4 bases and J 12 bases, leaving 10 bases between the germline ends. The CDR3 runs 10 residues. Per germline, CDR1 DFQATT and CDR2 SNEGSKA (reference sequence). CDR3 DNA: TGCAGTGCTACCAGGGAAGGGCAGTTCTTC. Translated, it gives CSATREGQFF.

This chain joins TRBV19 and TRBJ1-2; 12 nucleotides match TRBD1. V shed 4 bases and J 0 bases; nucleotides not matched to a gene: 6. CDR3 size: 17 residues. Germline V CDR1 and CDR2: LNHDA, SQIVND (reference sequence). The CDR3 here is CASSNRDRGRPNYGYTF. CDR3 nucleotide sequence: TGTGCCAGTAGTAACCGGGACAGGGGGCGTCCTAACTATGGCTACACCTTC.

The V call is TRBV11-3, the J call TRBJ2-5; D uncertain. V was trimmed by 1 base and J by 1 base, leaving 10 bases between them. The CDR3 extends over 15 amino acids. In germline, CDR1 is SGHNT, CDR2 YENEEA. The CDR3 nucleotides are TGTGCCAGCAGCTTAGGGGTCAGCCTCCAAGAGACCCAGTACTTC. Protein product: CASSLGVSLQETQYF. The full variable domain, in which reference TRBV11-3 and TRBJ2-5 provide the parts outside the CDR3, is EAGVVQSPRYKIIEKKQPVAFWCNPISGHNTLYWYLQNLGQGPELLIRYENEEAVDDSQLPKDRFSAERLKGVDSTLKIQPAELGDSAVYLCASSLGVSLQETQYFGPGTRLLVL.

This rearrangement joins TRBV15 to TRBJ1-2; D gene ambiguous. Germline V gene lookup returns CDR1 LNHNV and CDR2 YYDKDF (reference sequence). The CDR3 is made up of 13 amino acids. Trimming took 0 bases from V and 3 from J, leaving 5 bases between them. The CDR3 reads CATSRDRDYGYTF. CDR3 DNA sequence: TGTGCCACCAGCAGAGATAGGGACTATGGCTACACCTTC. Based on the CDR3 plus reference TRBV15 and TRBJ1-2, the full variable domain is DAMVIQNPRYQVTQFGKPVTLSCSQTLNHNVMYWYQQKSSQAPKLLFHYYDKDFNNEADTPDNFQSRRPNTSFCFLDIRSPGLGDTAMYLCATSRDRDYGYTFGSGTRLTVV.

This sequence joins TRBV11-3 and TRBJ2-2, with D perhaps matching TRBD2 (6 bases). The CDR3 spans 13 residues. CDR1 is SGHNT and CDR2 is YENEEA in the germline V gene. Trimming took off 3 bases at V and 6 bases at J, with 8 bases between the two ends. The CDR3: CASSLRDPGELFF. As DNA, the CDR3 is TGTGCCAGCAGCTTGCGGGACCCCGGGGAGCTGTTTTTT. The whole variable domain, filled in from reference TRBV11-3 and TRBJ2-2, reads EAGVVQSPRYKIIEKKQPVAFWCNPISGHNTLYWYLQNLGQGPELLIRYENEEAVDDSQLPKDRFSAERLKGVDSTLKIQPAELGDSAVYLCASSLRDPGELFFGEGSRLTVL.

V and J are TRBV20-1 and TRBJ2-7; D gene unclear. This CDR3 has 13 residues. CDR1 is DFQATT and CDR2 is SNEGSKA in the germline V gene (reference sequence). The V end was cut by 3 bases, the J end by 5 bases, with 14 bases between. CDR3 DNA: TGCAGTGCTAGTGCTCCACTCCCTCACGAGCAGTACTTC. Residues: CSASAPLPHEQYF.

About this clone itself: Other DNA sequences in the same sample also yield this CDR3. This chain connects TRBV30 to TRBJ1-6; no clear D. CDR3 size: 13 residues. Trimming removed 3 bases at V and 7 bases at J, with 10 bases between. CDR1 and CDR2 from the germline V gene are GTSNPN and SVGIG (reference sequence). CDR3 sequence (DNA): TGTGCCTGGAGCGAGGGTGGGAATTCACCCCTCCACTTT. It is translated as CAWSEGGNSPLHF.

The chain has TRBV27 and TRBJ2-2, with D possibly matching TRBD1 (6 bases). CDR3 length: 15 residues. The V and J ends lost 8 bases and 0 bases respectively, with 13 bases between them. Germline V CDR1 and CDR2: MNHEY, SMNVEV (reference sequence). The CDR3 DNA is TGTGCCAGCGCCCGGGGACAAACGAACACCGGGGAGCTGTTTTTT. The encoded protein is CASARGQTNTGELFF.

The CDR3 region is CASTRSASDNQPQHF. Written as DNA, the CDR3 is TGTGCCAGCACTCGTTCAGCGAGCGACAATCAGCCCCAGCATTTT. The genes are TRBV28 and TRBJ1-5, with D hard to call. Trimming shortened V by 7 bases and J by 3 bases, and 16 bases separated the two germline ends. CDR1 and CDR2 from the germline V gene are MDHEN and SYDVKM. The CDR3 length is 15 residues.

J is TRBJ1-5 and V is TRBV18, with D possibly being TRBD1 (6 bases). V lost 3 bases, J lost 5 bases, and 17 bases lay in between. Germline V lookup: CDR1 KGHSH, CDR2 LQKENI. The CDR3 covers 16 residues. This CDR3 reads CASSPTGGAADQPQHF. CDR3 in DNA: TGTGCCAGCTCACCTACGGGGGGGGCGGCGGATCAGCCCCAGCATTTT.

The V gene is TRBV23-1, the J gene TRBJ1-1; D might be TRBD1 (5 bases). TRBV23-1 is an open reading frame whose function is uncertain. V gave up 4 bases and J gave up 7 bases, with 13 bases separating them. The CDR3 loop spans 13 amino acids. The chain's CDR3 is CASSRIGGDEAFF. DNA of the CDR3: TGCGCCAGCAGTCGAATCGGGGGGGATGAAGCTTTCTTT.

The chain couples TRBV7-3 to TRBJ2-7; TRBD2 is a possible D gene (5 bases). Germline lookup yields CDR1 SGHTA and CDR2 FQGTGA. The CDR3 totals 14 residues. V was clipped by 5 bases and J by 2 bases, with 13 bases between them. The CDR3 nucleotides read TGTGCCAGCAGCCCCAGCGGCGGTACCTACGAGCAGTACTTC. Its protein is CASSPSGGTYEQYF.